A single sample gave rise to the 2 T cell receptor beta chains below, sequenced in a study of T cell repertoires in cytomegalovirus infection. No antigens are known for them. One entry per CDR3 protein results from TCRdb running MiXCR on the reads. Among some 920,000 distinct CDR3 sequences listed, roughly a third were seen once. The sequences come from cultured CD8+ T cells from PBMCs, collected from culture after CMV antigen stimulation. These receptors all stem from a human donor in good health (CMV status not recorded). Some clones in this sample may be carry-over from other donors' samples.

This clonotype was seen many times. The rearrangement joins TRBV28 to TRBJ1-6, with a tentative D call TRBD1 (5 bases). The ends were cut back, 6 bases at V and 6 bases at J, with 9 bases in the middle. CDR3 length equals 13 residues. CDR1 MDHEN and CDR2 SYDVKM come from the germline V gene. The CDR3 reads CASRGGLNSPLHF. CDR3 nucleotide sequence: TGTGCCAGCAGGGGGGGTCTTAATTCACCCCTCCACTTT.

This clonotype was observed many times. CDR3 region: CASRSTGGGLGYTF. The CDR3 DNA is TGTGCCAGCAGGTCGACAGGGGGCGGTCTTGGCTACACCTTC. The rearrangement links TRBV7-2 to TRBJ1-2; 10 bases fit TRBD1. Germline lookup yields CDR1 SGHTA and CDR2 FQGNSA. Trimming took 6 bases from V and 7 from J; bases not matched to a gene: 8. The CDR3 contains 14 residues.